The entry below gives a single T cell receptor beta chain sequence along with its context. Its antigen is currently unknown. TCRdb keeps only in-frame clones here, not all; method: immunoSEQ multiplex PCR. The table includes more than 2 million clones, 90% to 95% detected once. This entry is derived from a study of shared clonotypes between healthy human individuals. Positively selected for CCR7, the CD45RO-negative cells used as naive CD8 cells excluded terminally differentiated effector memory CD45RA+ cells. The CDR3 extends over 15 amino acids. Germline V gene sequence: CDR1 ENHRY, CDR2 SYGVKD. V lost 11 bases, J lost 3 bases, and 14 bases stayed unmatched. Study conclusions and caveats: The four-donor shared clonotypes exceeded non-shared clonotypes in generation probability, with non-shared ones scoring lower. Even with large depth, rarefaction showed that sorted-subset sequencing was incomplete.

The rearrangement uses TRBV10-3 and TRBJ2-7; the match to TRBD1 covers 9 bases. The clonotype originates from a man in his late teens or twenties in good health. Some clones in this sample may be carry-over from other donors' samples. The sample taken for sequencing was naive CD8+ T cells from PBMCs. The CDR3 here is CASSDRGDSYYEQYF. The CDR3 coding sequence is TGTGCCTCTTCGGACAGGGGAGACTCCTACTACGAGCAGTACTTC.